What follows are 12 T cell receptor beta chains derived from one specimen sequenced in a study of chemoradiotherapy in HPV16-positive cancers. Method: immunoSEQ multiplex PCR; TCRdb's copy keeps in-frame clones and lacks some. This table has 1,200 or so clones, about four fifths appearing once. This material consisted of tumor tissue, taken from a patient who underwent chemoradiotherapy. The receptors come from a human donor with HPV-associated anogenital cancer.

V usage is TRBV2 and J usage is TRBJ2-3; no definite D call. Trimming cost V 3 bases and J 9 bases, with 19 bases left between them. This CDR3 contains 15 residues. Germline lookup yields CDR1 SNHLY and CDR2 FYNNEI. CDR3 sequence reads: CASSELRGREGTQYF. CDR3 nucleotide sequence: TGTGCCAGCAGTGAGTTGCGCGGCAGAGAAGGCACGCAGTATTTT.

J is TRBJ1-5 and V is TRBV21-1. TRBV21-1 is flagged as a pseudogene. The CDR3 runs to 14 residues. The CDR3: CASVGGRSNQPQHF. CDR3 nucleotide sequence: TGTGCCAGCGTGGGGGGCAGATCTAATCAGCCCCAGCATTTT.

The chain combines TRBV7-9 with TRBJ2-3; 7 nucleotides line up with TRBD2. V was clipped by 5 bases and J by 5 bases; unmatched bases: 7. CDR1 SEHNR and CDR2 FQNEAQ come from the germline V gene (reference sequence). This CDR3 region has 14 residues. This chain's CDR3 is CASSPQAGRDTQYF. The CDR3 DNA follows: TGTGCCAGCAGCCCCCAAGCGGGGCGAGATACGCAGTATTTT.

This chain joins TRBV2 and TRBJ1-1; 7 bases match TRBD1. CDR3 length equals 14 residues. Losses at the gene ends were 2 bases for V and 2 bases for J; bases not matched to a gene: 2. Per germline, CDR1 SNHLY and CDR2 FYNNEI. Written as DNA, the CDR3 is TGTGCCAGCAGTGAACAGGGGGATAACACTGAAGCTTTCTTT. Translated, it gives CASSEQGDNTEAFF.

This sequence joins TRBV27 and TRBJ2-7; 13 bases map to TRBD2. The CDR3 has 16 residues. With V trimmed by 6 bases and J by 6 bases, 11 bases remained unmatched. Germline CDR1 reads MNHEY; CDR2 reads SMNVEV (reference sequence). The CDR3 protein is CASSPFGLAGVPEQYF. CDR3 sequence (DNA): TGTGCCAGCAGCCCATTCGGACTAGCGGGAGTTCCCGAGCAGTACTTC.

The J gene is TRBJ1-3, the V gene TRBV7-9; tentative D call: TRBD1 (5 bases). V lost 4 bases and J 0 bases, leaving 10 bases between the germline ends. CDR1 and CDR2 from the germline V gene are SEHNR and FQNEAQ (reference sequence). CDR3 length equals 15 residues. CDR3 sequence: CASSWDGSSGNTIYF. In nucleotides, the CDR3 is TGTGCCAGCAGCTGGGACGGCAGCTCTGGAAACACCATATATTTT.

This chain connects TRBV6-5 to TRBJ1-2; D might be TRBD1 (6 bases). Deletions cut 5 bases from V and 6 bases from J, with 16 bases between. The CDR3 sequence is 14 residues long. CDR1 MNHEY and CDR2 SVGAGI come from the germline V gene. The CDR3 coding sequence is TGTGCCAGCAGTCCCTTCCGGGGGGCCCATGGCTACACCTTC. Residues: CASSPFRGAHGYTF.

The chain joins TRBV5-4 to TRBJ1-1; no firm D call. CDR3 length: 12 residues. The germline V and J ends were trimmed by 5 bases and 6 bases, with 11 bases remaining between them. Germline-derived CDR1 and CDR2 are SGHNT and YYREEE (reference sequence). In DNA form, the CDR3 reads TGTGCCAGCAGGTTCGAGCGATCTGAAGCTTTCTTT. Its translation is CASRFERSEAFF.

This clone was seen a single time. The chain has TRBV5-1 and TRBJ2-1; D is perhaps TRBD2 (6 bases). Per germline, CDR1 SGHRS and CDR2 YFSETQ. With 5 bases removed from V and 5 bases from J, the gap between germline ends came to 23 bases. The CDR3 is 17 residues long. This chain's CDR3 is CASREGAVSWGDNEQFF. The CDR3 bases are TGCGCCAGCAGAGAAGGGGCGGTTAGTTGGGGGGACAATGAGCAGTTCTTC.

This clone has a handful of counts. The genes are TRBV19 and TRBJ1-1; D is possibly TRBD1 (6 bases). CDR1 LNHDA and CDR2 SQIVND come from the germline V gene (reference sequence). V lost 6 bases and J lost 1, with 12 bases in between. The CDR3 has 14 amino acids. This chain's CDR3 is CASRRQVSNTEAFF. CDR3 bases: TGTGCCAGTAGGAGACAGGTGTCGAACACTGAAGCTTTCTTT.

The chain couples TRBV28 to TRBJ1-5; 7 nucleotides match TRBD1. J lost 2 bases, V lost 6 bases, and 7 bases had no gene match. The CDR3 covers 15 residues. Germline assignment: CDR1 MDHEN and CDR2 SYDVKM. CDR3 coding DNA: TGTGCCAGCAGCCTGACAGGGATAGGCAATCAGCCCCAGCATTTT. Residues: CASSLTGIGNQPQHF.

V is TRBV7-2 and J is TRBJ2-2, with D unresolved. The CDR3 totals 12 residues. In germline, CDR1 is SGHTA, CDR2 FQGNSA. The V end lost 5 bases, the J end lost 2 bases, and 3 bases lay between the germline ends. As DNA, the CDR3 is TGTGCCAGCAGCCGAAACACCGGGGAGCTGTTTTTT. Translation: CASSRNTGELFF.